This T cell receptor (beta chain) was found in a study of blood T cell repertoires in COVID-19. Across the study: Some COVID-19 samples were acute and others convalescent; all came from the United States, Italy and Spain. PBMCs, B-cell-depleted T cells, or T cells were the source of the cDNA or gDNA that made up the material.

In the authors' workflow: Nucleated cell number was recorded as an estimate derived from reference gene primer amplification. The protocol was immunoSEQ multiplex PCR, while the TCRdb copy is restricted to in-frame clones and leaves out a portion. D and trimming were read from the DNA, whereas the V and J calls and clone size are those reported in that table. This table holds 250,000 or so clones, 91% found once. V dropped 8 bases and J dropped 5; count of bases not matched to a gene: 4. The CDR3 is made up of 12 amino acids. Germline CDR1 SNHLY, CDR2 FYNNEI. Enrolled through a virtual design, the participants were between about 18 and 100 years of age and came from approximately 25 US areas.

The sample comprised PBMCs or T cells enriched from blood (not recorded which). The source of this sequence is a middle-aged man who had been exposed to COVID-19. The chain employs TRBV2 and TRBJ2-7; TRBD1 aligns across 9 bases. Written as DNA, the CDR3 is TGTGCCAGCGAACAGGGGGCCAACGAGCAGTACTTC. Translation gives CASEQGANEQYF.